The 8 T cell receptor beta chains below were found in one sample sequenced in a study of blood T cell repertoires in COVID-19. Clones were sequenced by immunoSEQ multiplex PCR, and TCRdb holds only the in-frame ones, with some missing. This sample has some 220,000 clones, with 82% found just once. Sample: peripheral blood. Receptors originate from a woman aged 70-85 years with COVID-19, enrolled during active disease.

V gene TRBV6-6 combines with J gene TRBJ1-5; D gene ambiguous. The CDR3 has 16 residues. CDR1 MNHNY and CDR2 SVGAGI come from the germline V gene (reference sequence). V was cut by 2 bases and J by 6 bases, with 17 bases left in between. In DNA, the CDR3 is TGTGCCAGCAGTTACAGAGGGAGGGAAGCGGGTCAGCCCCAGCATTTT. Protein sequence: CASSYRGREAGQPQHF.

The rearrangement joins TRBV6-2 or TRBV6-3 to TRBJ2-7; 11 nucleotides agree with TRBD1. This CDR3 region has 17 residues. The germline V gene has CDR1 MNHEY and CDR2 SVGEGT. The trim removed 1 base at V and 5 bases at J, leaving 10 bases unmatched. The CDR3 sequence: CASSYLTPGQGVHEQYF. The CDR3 nucleotides are TGTGCCAGCAGTTACTTGACCCCGGGACAGGGGGTCCACGAGCAGTACTTC.

The count of this clone is one. The J gene is TRBJ1-5, the V gene TRBV9; TRBD1 is a possible D gene (5 bases). Germline V gives CDR1 SGDLS, CDR2 YYNGEE. There are 14 residues in the CDR3. Deletions cut 2 bases from V and 3 bases from J, with 9 bases between. CDR3 sequence reads: CASSVGRDNQPQHF. The CDR3 DNA follows: TGTGCCAGCAGCGTGGGCAGGGACAATCAGCCCCAGCATTTT.

Points on this clone: The same CDR3 arises from other DNA sequences in this sample as well. The chain couples TRBV12-3 or TRBV12-4 to TRBJ1-2, with D tentatively TRBD1 (6 bases). This CDR3 contains 13 residues. V was pared by 2 bases and J by 4 bases, with 8 bases between. CDR3 loop: CASSLQDSYGYTF. For the CDR3, the DNA is TGTGCCAGCAGTTTACAGGACAGCTATGGCTACACCTTC.

This clone showed up just once. The chain couples TRBV4-3 to TRBJ1-4, with 9 bases matching TRBD1. CDR1 LGHNA and CDR2 YSLEER come from the germline V gene. V trimming: 4 bases; J trimming: 8 bases; junction bases outside the gene matches: 2. CDR3 size: 13 residues. The CDR3 bases are TGCGCCAGCAGCCGTGGACAGGGGGAAAAACTGTTTTTT. This encodes CASSRGQGEKLFF.

CDR3: CATSGGSINQPQHF. The CDR3 coding sequence is TGTGCCACCTCCGGAGGGTCAATCAATCAGCCCCAGCATTTT. The V call is TRBV15, the J call TRBJ1-5; D not resolved. Trimming took 8 bases from V and 3 from J, leaving 14 bases between them. Germline V gives CDR1 LNHNV, CDR2 YYDKDF (reference sequence). The CDR3 is made up of 14 amino acids.

The genes are TRBV7-9 and TRBJ2-7; D might be TRBD1 (7 bases). This CDR3 has 13 amino acids. Germline assignment: CDR1 SEHNR and CDR2 FQNEAQ (reference sequence). Trimming removed 3 bases at V and 5 bases at J, with 11 bases between. The CDR3 sequence: CASSFRGADEQYF. The CDR3 region has the DNA TGTGCCAGCAGCTTCAGGGGGGCAGACGAGCAGTACTTC.

The chain links TRBV28 to TRBJ1-4; possibly TRBD1 for D (5 bases). Per the germline V gene, CDR1 is MDHEN and CDR2 is SYDVKM. CDR3 size: 15 residues. The V gene lost 3 bases and the J gene lost 8 bases, with 16 bases spanning the gap. Here the CDR3 DNA reads TGTGCCAGCAGTTTGGGGGGGTTCGTTCCCGAAAAACTGTTTTTT. Its translation is CASSLGGFVPEKLFF.